This entry concerns a single TCR beta chain. Antigen specificity is unknown. This entry comes from a study of blood T cell dynamics during melanoma immunotherapy. Background on the study: First-line therapy was either pembrolizumab or nivolumab with ipilimumab for metastatic melanoma.

Study-level findings and limits: The study could not tell melanoma-specific clones from general immune activation.

The sample's time point: week 3, after first cycle of checkpoint inhibitor. Samples come from before therapy and from week 3 after the first blockade cycle. At 12 weeks after first infusion, RECIST 1.1 defined response for most patients. Clones were read by immunoSEQ multiplex PCR, and TCRdb kept only the in-frame ones, dropping some. The sample yields roughly 8,900 clones, roughly 87% seen once. The TCR sequence derives from a human donor with melanoma. This material consisted of blood, taken from a patient treated with checkpoint blockade.

The CDR3 protein is CASSGGDRDEQFF. The CDR3 DNA reads TGCGCCAGCAGTGGGGGGGACAGGGATGAGCAGTTCTTC. The chain is built from TRBV10-1 and TRBJ2-1, with 9 bases identical to TRBD1. Trimming at V came to 4 bases and at J to 8 bases, leaving 3 bases not matched to a gene. The CDR3 is made up of 13 amino acids. CDR1 is WNHNN, CDR2 SYGVQD, per germline (reference sequence).